This note documents a single T cell receptor (beta chain) sequence. Its specificity is not known. Germline assignment: CDR1 SGHNT and CDR2 YYREEE (reference sequence). V shed 4 bases, J shed 2 bases, and the junction held 7 bases outside the gene matches. The CDR3 is 17 amino acids. Sequencing used immunoSEQ multiplex PCR; TCRdb keeps in-frame clones, though not all of them. The sample lists some 2.1 million clones; about 94% were seen once. The data were taken from a study of shared clonotypes between healthy human individuals. Study-wide context: CD4 naive and CD4 memory each took three plates per donor, while CD8 naive took two and CD8 memory one.

The study, taken as a whole, reports: Represented diversity, genetic and exposure-history alike, was limited by few donors. Memory subsets had estimated richness that was generally smaller than that of naive subsets. The four-donor shared clonotypes exceeded non-shared clonotypes in generation probability, with non-shared ones scoring lower.

As defined, naive CD8 cells were CD45RO-negative and positively selected for CCR7, with terminally differentiated effector memory CD45RA+ cells excluded. This chain links TRBV5-4 with TRBJ2-3; 13 positions agree with TRBD2. Sequenced material: naive CD8+ T cells sorted from blood. The TCR sequence derives from a man in his late teens or twenties in good health. The CDR3 reads CASSRGTSGTLTDTQYF. CDR3 nucleotide sequence: TGTGCCAGCAGCCGAGGGACTAGCGGGACCCTCACAGATACGCAGTATTTT.